Listed below are T cell receptor beta chains from one sample, sequenced in a study of blood T cell repertoires in COVID-19. Measured with immunoSEQ multiplex PCR; TCRdb has only the in-frame clones, and not every one. This repertoire shows under 300,000 clones, around 78% found once; its top ten account for about 4.3%. What was sequenced was peripheral blood. All receptors derive from a man aged 60 to 69 who had recovered from COVID-19. Both conserved end residues are part of each CDR3. The order of the fields is D gene, V gene, J gene, CDR3 protein. A D gene is named only where the DNA matches it firmly.

d_call: TRBD2; v_call: TRBV9; j_call: TRBJ2-3; cdr3_aa: CASSVDPSGGVADTQYF
d_call: NA; v_call: TRBV4-1; j_call: TRBJ2-5; cdr3_aa: CASSQDYVGRAKQETQYF
d_call: NA; v_call: TRBV18; j_call: TRBJ1-6; cdr3_aa: CASSPKTANSPLHF
d_call: NA; v_call: TRBV7-6; j_call: TRBJ1-5; cdr3_aa: CASSLGGAGVNQPQHF
d_call: NA; v_call: TRBV28; j_call: TRBJ2-7; cdr3_aa: CASSLWDSGPYEQYF
d_call: NA; v_call: TRBV2; j_call: TRBJ2-6; cdr3_aa: CASGGDLTNVLTF
d_call: TRBD1; v_call: TRBV5-1; j_call: TRBJ2-2; cdr3_aa: CASSPRQGARTGELFF
d_call: NA; v_call: TRBV7-9; j_call: TRBJ2-5; cdr3_aa: CASSFTSQGAETQYF
d_call: TRBD1; v_call: TRBV18; j_call: TRBJ2-7; cdr3_aa: CASSPGQGAQEQYF
d_call: TRBD2; v_call: TRBV4-1; j_call: TRBJ2-5; cdr3_aa: CASSQDPAGGLLETQYF
d_call: NA; v_call: TRBV28; j_call: TRBJ1-2; cdr3_aa: CASSLTGDYGYTF
d_call: TRBD2; v_call: TRBV3-1/TRBV3-2; j_call: TRBJ2-1; cdr3_aa: CASSQGLGLAGPSSYNEQFF
d_call: TRBD1; v_call: TRBV5-1; j_call: TRBJ1-1; cdr3_aa: CASSLDGQGFKSFF
d_call: NA; v_call: TRBV21-1; j_call: TRBJ2-1; cdr3_aa: CASSKGGWAGGPYNEQFF
d_call: NA; v_call: TRBV6-5; j_call: TRBJ2-1; cdr3_aa: CASRTGNNEQFF